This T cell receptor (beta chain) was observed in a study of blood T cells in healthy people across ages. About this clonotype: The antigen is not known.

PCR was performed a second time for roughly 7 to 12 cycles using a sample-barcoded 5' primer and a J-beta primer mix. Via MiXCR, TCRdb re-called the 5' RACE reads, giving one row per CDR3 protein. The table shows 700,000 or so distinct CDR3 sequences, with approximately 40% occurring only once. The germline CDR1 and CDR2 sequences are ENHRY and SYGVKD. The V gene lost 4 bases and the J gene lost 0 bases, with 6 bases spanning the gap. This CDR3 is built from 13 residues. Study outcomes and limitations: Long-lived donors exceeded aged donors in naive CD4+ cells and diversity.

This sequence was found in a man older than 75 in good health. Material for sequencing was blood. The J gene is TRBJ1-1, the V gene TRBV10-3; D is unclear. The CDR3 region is CAISGGMNTEAFF. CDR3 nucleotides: TGTGCCATCAGTGGGGGAATGAACACTGAAGCTTTCTTT.